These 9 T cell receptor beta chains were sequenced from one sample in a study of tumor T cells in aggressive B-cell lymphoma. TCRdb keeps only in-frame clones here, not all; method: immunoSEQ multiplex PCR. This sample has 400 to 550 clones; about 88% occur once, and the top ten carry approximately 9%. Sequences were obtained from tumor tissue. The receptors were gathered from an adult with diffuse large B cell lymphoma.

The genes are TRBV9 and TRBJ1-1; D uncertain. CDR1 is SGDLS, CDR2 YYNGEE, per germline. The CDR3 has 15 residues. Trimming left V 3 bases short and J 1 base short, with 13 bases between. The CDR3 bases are TGTGCCAGCAGCGCGGCCCGAGGGAGGAACACTGAAGCTTTCTTT. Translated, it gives CASSAARGRNTEAFF. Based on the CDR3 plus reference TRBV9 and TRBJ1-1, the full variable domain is DSGVTQTPKHLITATGQRVTLRCSPRSGDLSVYWYQQSLDQGLQFLIQYYNGEERAKGNILERFSAQQFPDLHSELNLSSLELGDSALYFCASSAARGRNTEAFFGQGTRLTVV.

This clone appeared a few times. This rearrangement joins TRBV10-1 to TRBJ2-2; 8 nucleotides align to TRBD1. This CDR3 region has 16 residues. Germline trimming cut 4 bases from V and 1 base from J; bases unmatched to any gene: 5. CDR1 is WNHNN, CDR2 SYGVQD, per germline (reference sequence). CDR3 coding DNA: TGCGCCAGCAGTGGTGAGGGGACAGGGAACACCGGGGAGCTGTTTTTT. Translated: CASSGEGTGNTGELFF.

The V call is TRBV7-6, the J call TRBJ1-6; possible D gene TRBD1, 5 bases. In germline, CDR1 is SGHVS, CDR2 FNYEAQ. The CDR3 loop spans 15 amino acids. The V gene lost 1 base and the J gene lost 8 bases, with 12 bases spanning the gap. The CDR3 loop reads CASSLGGLGDSPLHF. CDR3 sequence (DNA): TGTGCCAGCAGCTTAGGGGGACTGGGTGATTCACCCCTCCACTTT.

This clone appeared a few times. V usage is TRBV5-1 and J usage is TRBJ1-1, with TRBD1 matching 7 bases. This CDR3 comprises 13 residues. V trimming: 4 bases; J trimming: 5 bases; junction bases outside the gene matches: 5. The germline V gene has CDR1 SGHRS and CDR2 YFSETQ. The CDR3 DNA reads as TGCGCCAGCAGCCCAGGGGGTGGGACTGAAGCTTTCTTT. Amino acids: CASSPGGGTEAFF.

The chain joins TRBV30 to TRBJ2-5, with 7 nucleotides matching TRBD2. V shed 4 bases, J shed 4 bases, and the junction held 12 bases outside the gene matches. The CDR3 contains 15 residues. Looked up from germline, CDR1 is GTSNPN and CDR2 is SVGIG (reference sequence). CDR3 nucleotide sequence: TGTGCCTGGACCCGCTCCTTCGGGAGGTCAGAGACCCAGTACTTC. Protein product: CAWTRSFGRSETQYF.

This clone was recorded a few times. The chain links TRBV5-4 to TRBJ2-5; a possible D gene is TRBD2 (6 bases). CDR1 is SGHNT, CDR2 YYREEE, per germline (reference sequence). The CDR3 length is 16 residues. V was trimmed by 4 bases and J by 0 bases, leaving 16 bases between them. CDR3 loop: CASSIMGGGDQETQYF. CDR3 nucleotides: TGTGCCAGCAGCATCATGGGGGGTGGGGACCAAGAGACCCAGTACTTC.

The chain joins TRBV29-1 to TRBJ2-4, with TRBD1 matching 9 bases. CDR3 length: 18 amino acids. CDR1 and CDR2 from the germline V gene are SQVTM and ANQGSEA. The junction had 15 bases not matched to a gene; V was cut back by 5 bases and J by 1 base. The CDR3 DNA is TGCAGCGTTAATCCCGGGACAGGGAACTCTCGGGCCAAAAACATTCAGTACTTC. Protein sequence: CSVNPGTGNSRAKNIQYF.

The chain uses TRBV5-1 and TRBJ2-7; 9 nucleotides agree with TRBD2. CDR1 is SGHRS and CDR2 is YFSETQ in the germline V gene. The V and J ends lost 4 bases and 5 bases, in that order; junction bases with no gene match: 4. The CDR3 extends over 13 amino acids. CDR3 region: CASSRGLANEQYF. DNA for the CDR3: TGCGCCAGCAGCCGCGGACTAGCGAACGAGCAGTACTTC.

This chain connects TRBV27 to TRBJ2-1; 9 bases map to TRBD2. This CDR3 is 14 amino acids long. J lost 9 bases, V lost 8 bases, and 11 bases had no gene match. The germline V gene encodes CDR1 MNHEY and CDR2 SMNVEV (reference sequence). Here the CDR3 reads CASPPGLARGEQFF. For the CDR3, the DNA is TGTGCCAGCCCACCGGGACTAGCCCGAGGTGAGCAGTTCTTC.